This TCR beta chain was identified in a study of shared clonotypes between healthy human individuals. Study details: Each donor contributed plates that comprised three CD4 naive, three CD4 memory, two CD8 naive and one CD8 memory. Study findings and constraints: With few donors, the genetic and exposure-history diversity represented was limited.

The J segment lost 5 bases and the V segment lost 3 bases, leaving 4 bases of the junction unmatched. The length of the CDR3 is 15 residues. Germline loops: CDR1 MGHRA, CDR2 YSYEKL. A note on this clone: Antigen: not known.

It was CD45RO-negative cells, positively selected for CCR7, that made up naive CD8 cells, with terminally differentiated effector memory CD45RA+ cells excluded. Each subset's genomic DNA was split evenly across several immunoSEQ plates. The method was immunoSEQ multiplex PCR; TCRdb's version includes in-frame clones alone and lacks a portion of them. This table has just over 2,000,000 clones, roughly 95% appearing once. Sequencing used naive CD8+ T cells sorted from blood. The sequence derives from a young man in good health. The chain has TRBV4-1 and TRBJ2-5; 12 bases map to TRBD2. Here the CDR3 DNA reads TGCGCCAGCAGCCATCAGACTAGCGGGGGTGAGACCCAGTACTTC. Translated: CASSHQTSGGETQYF.